These 5 T cell receptor beta chains share one sample of origin, sequenced in a study of blood T cell repertoires in COVID-19. Sequencing used immunoSEQ multiplex PCR; TCRdb keeps in-frame clones, though not all of them. The table records fewer than 250,000 clones, roughly 80% of them present only once. Sequenced sample: PBMCs or T cells enriched from blood (not recorded which). Receptors originate from a woman between 25 and 40 years old who had recovered from COVID-19.

V is TRBV27 and J is TRBJ2-1; 10 bases are a match to TRBD1. Losses at the gene ends were 8 bases for V and 12 bases for J; bases not matched to a gene: 10. The germline V gene encodes CDR1 MNHEY and CDR2 SMNVEV (reference sequence). This CDR3 has 13 amino acids. The CDR3 region is CASFRQGAGGQFF. The CDR3 nucleotides read TGTGCCAGCTTCAGACAGGGGGCAGGAGGGCAGTTCTTC.

The chain has TRBV25-1 and TRBJ2-7, with D perhaps TRBD1 (5 bases). The CDR3 is made up of 15 amino acids. V gave up 1 base and J gave up 5 bases, with 15 bases separating them. Germline loops: CDR1 MGHDK, CDR2 SYGVNS. CDR3 DNA sequence: TGTGCCAGCAGTGAATCATTAGGCAGGGCCCACGAGCAGTACTTC. This translates into CASSESLGRAHEQYF.

The chain couples TRBV6-5 to TRBJ2-7, with D unclear. V lost 8 bases and J lost 3, with 8 bases in between. Germline V lookup: CDR1 MNHEY, CDR2 SVGAGI. CDR3 length: 11 amino acids. CDR3 DNA sequence: TGTGCCAGCCAGTATTTCTACGAGCAGTACGTC. Its translation is CASQYFYEQYV.

This chain links TRBV21-1 with TRBJ1-5; TRBD1 is the table's D call, not checked against the DNA. TRBV21-1 corresponds to a pseudogene. This CDR3 has 14 residues. The CDR3 nucleotides read TGTGCCAGCACTAACGCAGACAGGGAACAGCCCCAGCATTTT. It translates to CASTNADREQPQHF.

The chain combines TRBV5-1 with TRBJ2-6, with 7 positions matching TRBD2. This CDR3 is 16 amino acids long. V was clipped by 2 bases and J by 0 bases; unmatched bases: 2. Germline CDR1 reads SGHRS; CDR2 reads YFSETQ. The CDR3 DNA is TGCGCCAGCAGCTTCGGGGGGAACTCTGGGGCCAACGTCCTGACTTTC. This gives the protein CASSFGGNSGANVLTF.